The 23 T cell receptor beta chains presented below share a single source sample, sequenced in a study of shared clonotypes between healthy human individuals. The table came from immunoSEQ multiplex PCR; TCRdb's copy has only in-frame clones and leaves some out. The sample includes about 800,000 clones, approximately 97% of them seen just once. The naive CD8 fraction comprised CD45RO-negative cells positively selected for CCR7 and excluded terminally differentiated effector memory CD45RA+ cells. Sample: naive CD8+ T cells sorted from blood. These TCRs come from a man younger than 40 in good health.

The chain links TRBV5-6 to TRBJ2-7, with 12 positions matching TRBD2. The CDR3 runs 16 residues. Germline V gives CDR1 SGHDT, CDR2 YYEEEE. V gave up 2 bases and J gave up 1 base; unmatched junction bases: 4. This chain's CDR3 is CASSLGLAGNSYEQYF. CDR3 sequence (DNA): TGTGCCAGCAGCTTAGGACTAGCGGGGAATTCCTACGAGCAGTACTTC.

The chain uses TRBV9 and TRBJ1-2; D remains unclear. The V end lost 4 bases, the J end lost 12 bases, and 10 bases lay between the germline ends. The V gene's germline CDR1 is SGDLS and CDR2 YYNGEE. The CDR3 runs to 10 residues. CDR3 sequence reads: CASSPSNHTF. In DNA form, the CDR3 reads TGTGCCAGCAGCCCATCCAATCACACCTTC.

The V and J genes are TRBV19 and TRBJ2-5, with TRBD1 matching 8 bases. The CDR3 spans 15 residues. Germline CDR1 LNHDA, CDR2 SQIVND (reference sequence). V trimming: 4 bases; J trimming: 4 bases; junction bases outside the gene matches: 8. CDR3 sequence reads: CASSRGQGPGETQYF. The CDR3 bases are TGTGCCAGTAGTAGAGGACAGGGTCCGGGAGAGACCCAGTACTTC.

The chain uses TRBV7-8 and TRBJ2-4, with D tentatively TRBD2 (7 bases). Germline CDR1 SGHVS, CDR2 FQNEAQ. This CDR3 contains 16 residues. Trimming removed 2 bases at V and 6 bases at J, with 17 bases between. The CDR3 DNA reads as TGTGCCAGCAGCTTAAGGGGGGGCTCCCTTCTAAACATTCAGTACTTC. Encoded protein: CASSLRGGSLLNIQYF.

V is TRBV4-2 and J is TRBJ2-5; 11 bases match TRBD2. In germline, CDR1 is LGHNA, CDR2 YNFKEQ. J gave up 2 bases and V 0 bases, and 8 bases lay outside the gene matches. The CDR3 sequence is 18 residues long. DNA of the CDR3: TGTGCCAGCAGCCAAGACCCCCGACTAGCGGGAACTCAAGAGACCCAGTACTTC. Translating it yields CASSQDPRLAGTQETQYF.

This chain uses TRBV14 with TRBJ1-4; D perhaps matches TRBD1 (5 bases). The germline CDR1 and CDR2 sequences are SGHDN and FVKESK. V lost 3 bases, J lost 4 bases, and 12 bases lay in between. The CDR3 contains 15 residues. The CDR3: CASSHDAGLNEKLFF. DNA for the CDR3: TGTGCCAGCAGCCACGACGCGGGACTTAATGAAAAACTGTTTTTT. Supplemented by reference TRBV14 and TRBJ1-4, the full variable domain reads EAGVTQFPSHSVIEKGQTVTLRCDPISGHDNLYWYRRVMGKEIKFLLHFVKESKQDESGMPNNRFLAERTGGTYSTLKVQPAELEDSGVYFCASSHDAGLNEKLFFGSGTQLSVL.

This sequence joins TRBV6-5 and TRBJ1-4, with D unclear. Germline lookup yields CDR1 MNHEY and CDR2 SVGAGI. This CDR3 comprises 13 residues. The ends were cut back, 6 bases at V and 2 bases at J, with 7 bases in the middle. The CDR3 is CASRAGTNEKLFF. The DNA for the CDR3 is TGTGCCAGCAGGGCCGGGACTAATGAAAAACTGTTTTTT.

This chain links TRBV19 with TRBJ2-7; D is perhaps TRBD1 (5 bases). V lost 1 base to trimming and J lost 1 base, with 11 bases between them. Germline V gene sequence: CDR1 LNHDA, CDR2 SQIVND (reference sequence). The CDR3 extends over 15 amino acids. CDR3 residues: CASSIGTGMSYEQYF. Written as DNA, the CDR3 is TGTGCCAGTAGTATAGGTACAGGCATGTCCTACGAGCAGTACTTC. Based on the CDR3 plus reference TRBV19 and TRBJ2-7, the full variable domain is DGGITQSPKYLFRKEGQNVTLSCEQNLNHDAMYWYRQDPGQGLRLIYYSQIVNDFQKGDIAEGYSVSREKKESFPLTVTSAQKNPTAFYLCASSIGTGMSYEQYFGPGTRLTVT.

CDR3 in DNA: TGTGCCAGCAGCGTAAGGGGAGCCGGGACAGGGTACAATGAGCAGTTCTTC. It codes for CASSVRGAGTGYNEQFF. The gene calls are TRBV9 and TRBJ2-1, with 9 bases matching TRBD1. This CDR3 comprises 17 residues. The germline V gene has CDR1 SGDLS and CDR2 YYNGEE. V was clipped by 1 base and J by 4 bases; unmatched bases: 9.

This chain links TRBV13 with TRBJ2-7, with D perhaps given as TRBD1 or TRBD2 (5 bases each). The CDR3 is 12 residues long. V lost 3 bases and J 6 bases, leaving 9 bases between the germline ends. Germline V gives CDR1 PRHDT, CDR2 FYEKMQ (reference sequence). Written as DNA, the CDR3 is TGTGCCAGCAGCTTCCGGGGCTCCGAGCAGTACTTC. As protein: CASSFRGSEQYF.

V and J are TRBV27 and TRBJ2-1; possibly TRBD2 for D (6 bases). The V end lost 2 bases, the J end lost 3 bases, and 14 bases lay between the germline ends. The CDR3 extends over 16 amino acids. Per germline, CDR1 MNHEY and CDR2 SMNVEV (reference sequence). Here the CDR3 DNA reads TGTGCCAGCAGTTTAGGAAGGGCGGGGAACTACAATGAGCAGTTCTTC. This translates into CASSLGRAGNYNEQFF.

Details on this clone: In the same sample, other DNA sequences code for this CDR3. The rearrangement joins TRBV15 to TRBJ2-7; 12 nucleotides agree with TRBD1. Germline V gene data show CDR1 as LNHNV and CDR2 as YYDKDF (reference sequence). Trimming removed 0 bases from V and 0 bases from J; junction bases left unmatched: 3. This CDR3 has 17 residues. The CDR3 DNA follows: TGTGCCACCAGCAGAGATTGGGGACAGGGGGCCTCCTACGAGCAGTACTTC. Amino acid sequence: CATSRDWGQGASYEQYF. Using reference TRBV15 and TRBJ2-7 for the parts outside the CDR3, the full variable domain is DAMVIQNPRYQVTQFGKPVTLSCSQTLNHNVMYWYQQKSSQAPKLLFHYYDKDFNNEADTPDNFQSRRPNTSFCFLDIRSPGLGDTAMYLCATSRDWGQGASYEQYFGPGTRLTVT.

The V and J genes are TRBV6-5 and TRBJ2-1, with D tentatively TRBD2 (6 bases). The V end was cut by 8 bases, the J end by 1 base, with 9 bases between. This CDR3 spans 13 amino acids. The V gene's germline CDR1 is MNHEY and CDR2 SVGAGI. This CDR3 reads CASRDSSYNEQFF. CDR3 coding DNA: TGTGCCAGCCGGGACTCTTCCTACAATGAGCAGTTCTTC.

The CDR3 DNA follows: TGTGCCAGCAGTTTTAGGGTTGGAACAGATACGCAGTATTTT. Encoded protein: CASSFRVGTDTQYF. This chain joins TRBV27 and TRBJ2-3; D gene unclear. V was clipped by 3 bases and J by 3 bases, with 10 bases between them. The CDR3 is 14 residues long. Germline CDR1 is MNHEY and CDR2 is SMNVEV (reference sequence).

The rearrangement links TRBV4-3 to TRBJ2-7; 8 nucleotides align to TRBD2. The V segment lost 0 bases and the J segment 3 bases; nucleotides outside the gene matches: 7. The CDR3 has 16 residues. CDR1 LGHNA and CDR2 YSLEER come from the germline V gene. The CDR3: CASSQDGVGRGYEQYF. CDR3 DNA: TGCGCCAGCAGCCAAGATGGGGTCGGGAGGGGCTACGAGCAGTACTTC.

The V call is TRBV9, the J call TRBJ2-1; the match to TRBD2 covers 11 bases. The germline gives CDR1 SGDLS, CDR2 YYNGEE. The CDR3 runs to 15 residues. Trimming at V came to 1 base and at J to 5 bases, leaving 2 bases not matched to a gene. Written as DNA, the CDR3 is TGTGCCAGCAGCGTAACGACTAGCGGGAACAATGAGCAGTTCTTC. It specifies CASSVTTSGNNEQFF.

The chain employs TRBV4-1 and TRBJ2-2, with D possibly being TRBD1 (6 bases). Germline V gene data show CDR1 as MGHRA and CDR2 as YSYEKL. The CDR3 is 16 residues long. Between the trimmed V and J ends, which lost 3 bases and 2 bases, there was a span of 13 bases. CDR3 sequence reads: CASSHPKDRNTGELFF. The DNA for the CDR3 is TGCGCCAGCAGCCACCCCAAGGACAGAAACACCGGGGAGCTGTTTTTT.

With regard to this clone: The sample holds other DNA sequences that translate to the same CDR3. This chain connects TRBV12-5 to TRBJ2-2, with D uncertain. CDR1 is LGHNT, CDR2 FRNRAP, per germline. Trimming stripped 1 base from V and 1 base from J, with 1 base between. The CDR3 is made up of 13 amino acids. Here the CDR3 DNA reads TGTGCTAGTGGTTTGGGGAACACCGGGGAGCTGTTTTTT. Amino acids: CASGLGNTGELFF. Complete variable domain (other parts from reference TRBV12-5 and TRBJ2-2): DARVTQTPRHKVTEMGQEVTMRCQPILGHNTVFWYRQTMMQGLELLAYFRNRAPLDDSGMPKDRFSAEMPDATLATLKIQPSEPRDSAVYFCASGLGNTGELFFGEGSRLTVL.

A word on this clone: The same CDR3 arises from other DNA sequences in this sample as well. V and J are TRBV27 and TRBJ2-1; no reliable D call. CDR1 MNHEY and CDR2 SMNVEV come from the germline V gene (reference sequence). With 3 bases removed from V and 1 base from J, the gap between germline ends came to 7 bases. CDR3 length equals 14 residues. CDR3 bases: TGTGCCAGCAGTTTGCGAGGTTCCTACAATGAGCAGTTCTTC. Its translation: CASSLRGSYNEQFF.

V is TRBV7-6 and J is TRBJ2-7, with D perhaps matching TRBD1 or TRBD2 (6 bases each). V lost 4 bases, J lost 1 base, and 20 bases lay in between. The germline V gene encodes CDR1 SGHVS and CDR2 FNYEAQ. The CDR3 spans 17 residues. CDR3 coding DNA: TGTGCCAGCAGCTCACCAGGGGAAGGAGGGCGGTCCTACGAGCAGTACTTC. It is translated as CASSSPGEGGRSYEQYF.

The chain links TRBV11-3 to TRBJ2-1; no clear D gene. This CDR3 comprises 16 residues. Germline V gene data show CDR1 as SGHNT and CDR2 as YENEEA. V lost 2 bases, J lost 3 bases, and 14 bases lay in between. The chain's CDR3 is CASSLRPGQSYNEQFF. DNA for the CDR3: TGTGCCAGCAGCTTACGACCCGGCCAGAGCTACAATGAGCAGTTCTTC.

This sequence joins TRBV29-1 and TRBJ2-4; the D is unclear. V was shortened by 4 bases and J by 4 bases, with 8 bases between the two germline ends. The CDR3 loop spans 12 amino acids. Germline values: CDR1 SQVTM, CDR2 ANQGSEA. CDR3 in amino acids: CSVVSWKNIQYF. The CDR3 bases are TGCAGCGTTGTGAGTTGGAAAAACATTCAGTACTTC.

CDR3 in amino acids: CASSLEREMNNEQFF. In nucleotides, the CDR3 is TGTGCCAGCAGCTTAGAGCGGGAGATGAACAATGAGCAGTTCTTC. V usage is TRBV5-6 and J usage is TRBJ2-1, with 8 bases that match TRBD2. This CDR3 has 15 amino acids. Germline CDR1 SGHDT, CDR2 YYEEEE. V trimming: 2 bases; J trimming: 5 bases; junction bases outside the gene matches: 6.